A selection of T cell receptor beta chains follows, all from one sample in a study of CD8 T cells in ankylosing spondylitis. Via MiXCR, TCRdb re-called the 5' RACE reads, giving one row per CDR3 protein. The sample lists some 800,000 distinct CDR3 sequences; 12% were seen once. The material sequenced was blood, either unsorted or a sorted T cell fraction (not recorded which). These receptor sequences come from a male donor with ankylosing spondylitis. CDR3s include the opening cysteine and the closing phenylalanine or tryptophan. Fields, in order: V gene, D gene, J gene, clone size, CDR3 protein, CDR3 DNA. D genes are given only for firm matches. A clone size is listed for some rows: how often the clone was seen (once, few, many), or a class if it is expanded.

>TRBV4-3|TRBD1|TRBJ1-3|few
CASSQVRTGGFYSGNTIYF
TGCGCCAGCAGCCAAGTACGGACAGGGGGCTTCTACTCTGGAAACACCATATATTTT
>TRBV5-1|-|TRBJ2-5|-
CASSSEVYQETQYF
TGCGCCAGCAGCTCCGAGGTGTACCAAGAGACCCAGTACTTC
>TRBV29-1|-|TRBJ1-3|few
CSAEPGISGNTIYF
TGCAGCGCGGAACCGGGAATATCTGGAAACACCATATATTTT
>TRBV7-2|-|TRBJ2-3|-
CASRRTTSTQYF
TGTGCCAGCAGGCGGACTACCTCTACGCAGTATTTT
>TRBV18|-|TRBJ2-1|many
CASSQTRSEQFF
TGTGCCAGCTCACAGACTAGAAGTGAGCAGTTCTTC
>TRBV28|-|TRBJ1-2|-
CASRVGGSYGYTF
TGTGCCAGCCGGGTTGGGGGAAGCTATGGCTACACCTTC
>TRBV5-1|-|TRBJ1-1|few
CASRVGVMNTEAFF
TGCGCCAGCAGGGTGGGGGTAATGAACACTGAAGCTTTCTTT
>TRBV7-2|-|TRBJ2-5|many
CASSFARETQYF
TGTGCCAGCAGCTTCGCGAGAGAGACCCAGTACTTC
>TRBV6-1|-|TRBJ1-5|few
CASSEAGAGTRPQHF
TGTGCCAGCAGTGAAGCGGGGGCAGGGACCCGGCCCCAGCATTTT
>TRBV20-1|-|TRBJ2-7|-
CSARVATSYEQYF
TGCAGTGCTAGAGTGGCAACGTCCTACGAGCAGTACTTC
>TRBV20-1|-|TRBJ2-7|-
CSARGGWDRTYEQYF
TGCAGTGCTAGGGGGGGGTGGGACAGGACCTACGAGCAGTACTTC
>TRBV20-1|-|TRBJ2-7|many
CSARPRDSFSYEQYF
TGCAGTGCTAGGCCCCGGGACTCCTTCTCCTACGAGCAGTACTTC
>TRBV7-9|-|TRBJ2-4|few
CASSLLSLAKNIQYF
TGTGCCAGCAGCTTGCTATCCCTAGCCAAAAACATTCAGTACTTC
>TRBV6-1|TRBD2|TRBJ2-7|-
CASMSGRYTYEQYF
TGTGCCAGCATGAGCGGGAGGTACACCTACGAGCAGTACTTC
>TRBV19|-|TRBJ1-5|once
CASSTKRYSNQPQHF
TGTGCCAGTAGTACCAAACGTTATAGCAATCAGCCCCAGCATTTT
>TRBV24-1|-|TRBJ2-2|many
CATSDLGPRGTGELFF
TGTGCCACCAGTGATTTGGGCCCGCGAGGCACCGGGGAGCTGTTTTTT
>TRBV5-1|TRBD2|TRBJ2-7|-
CASSGSGRSYEQYF
TGCGCCAGCAGCGGTAGCGGGAGGTCCTACGAGCAGTACTTC
>TRBV7-6|-|TRBJ1-3|many
CASSESPFQSSGNTIYF
TGTGCCAGCAGCGAAAGTCCTTTTCAGAGCTCTGGAAACACCATATATTTT
>TRBV4-1|TRBD2|TRBJ2-7|few
CASSQEKSGGSYEQYF
TGCGCCAGCAGCCAAGAGAAGAGCGGGGGGTCCTACGAGCAGTACTTC
>TRBV20-1|TRBD2|TRBJ2-5|-
CSARVASGGRETQYF
TGCAGTGCTAGAGTGGCTAGCGGGGGAAGGGAGACCCAGTACTTC
>TRBV5-1|-|TRBJ1-1|few
CASSLGGPLEAFF
TGCGCCAGCAGCTTAGGAGGGCCCCTTGAAGCTTTCTTT
>TRBV19|TRBD1|TRBJ2-1|-
CATSRTGINNEQFF
TGTGCCACCTCAAGGACAGGGATTAACAATGAGCAGTTCTTC
>TRBV5-1|TRBD1|TRBJ1-6|many
CASSLDRGDSPLHF
TGCGCCAGCAGCTTGGACAGGGGTGATTCACCCCTCCACTTT
>TRBV5-1|TRBD2|TRBJ2-7|few
CASSGSLGSGSHEQYF
TGCGCCAGCAGCGGATCATTGGGTAGCGGGAGCCACGAGCAGTACTTC
>TRBV4-2|-|TRBJ1-4|-
CASSQVGGHEKLFF
TGTGCCAGCAGCCAAGTTGGAGGGCATGAAAAACTGTTTTTT
>TRBV20-1|TRBD1|TRBJ2-7|few
CSATSDRVYEQYF
TGCAGTGCTACGTCGGACAGGGTCTACGAGCAGTACTTC
>TRBV9|TRBD1|TRBJ1-2|-
CASSPPWDSPVEGYTF
TGTGCCAGCAGCCCACCTTGGGACAGCCCGGTGGAAGGCTACACCTTC
>TRBV12-3/TRBV12-4|TRBD1|TRBJ1-6|many
CASSRTGFEIAPLHF
TGTGCCAGCAGTAGGACAGGGTTTGAAATTGCACCCCTCCACTTT
>TRBV6-1|-|TRBJ1-2|-
CASSSADRQRYGYTF
TGTGCCAGCAGCTCTGCCGACAGACAGCGCTATGGCTACACCTTC
>TRBV20-1|TRBD1|TRBJ2-5|-
CSARDPRGPAETQYF
TGCAGTGCTAGAGATCCAAGGGGGCCGGCGGAGACCCAGTACTTC
>TRBV20-1|TRBD1|TRBJ2-5|few
CSARDRRGPETQYF
TGCAGTGCTAGAGATCGAAGGGGGCCAGAGACCCAGTACTTC
>TRBV6-6|-|TRBJ1-4|few
CASSQFEEKLFF
TGTGCCAGCAGCCAATTTGAGGAAAAACTGTTTTTT
>TRBV25-1|-|TRBJ2-7|-
CASSEGTQRYEQYF
TGTGCCAGCAGTGAGGGGACACAACGTTACGAGCAGTACTTC
>TRBV5-5|-|TRBJ1-1|-
CASSLGIWNTEAFF
TGTGCCAGCAGCTTGGGCATATGGAACACTGAAGCTTTCTTT